The clone carrying this TCR beta chain was observed a handful of times. Its antigen is not known. Trimming stripped 8 bases from V and 4 bases from J, with 8 bases between. CDR3 length equals 11 residues. Germline V gene data show CDR1 as SNHLY and CDR2 as FYNNEI. As part of library construction, unique molecular identifiers were attached to individual cDNA molecules. MiXCR, run by TCRdb on the 5' RACE reads, gives a single entry per CDR3 protein. The sample consists of about 67,000 distinct CDR3 sequences, 11% of them appearing once. This sample is drawn from a study of early T cells in non-severe SARS-CoV-2 infection. Looking at the study overall: Unsorted whole blood bulk RNA was sequenced, with unpaired chains. Study-wide results and caveats: There was a bias toward anti-spike CD8 responses in VDJdb matching, which missed private and CD4 specificities.

What was sequenced was whole blood. The clonotype was recovered from an adult who was a healthcare worker with PCR-confirmed SARS-CoV-2 infection or an uninfected control (not recorded which). The chain has TRBV2 and TRBJ2-5; D tentatively reads TRBD1 or TRBD2 (5 bases each). CDR3 DNA: TGTGCCAGCGACGGGGCAGAGACCCAGTACTTC. Translation: CASDGAETQYF.